This TCR beta chain was captured by sequencing in a study of beta chain features in type 1 diabetes. For the study at large: Age, gender, cell numbers and subset yield matched between patients and controls. Whole-study findings and limits: Patients with Type 1 diabetes showed moderately but significantly shorter TCRB CDR3s in all four CD4+ subsets.

The investigators reverse transcribed all of the isolated RNA, so they sequenced expressed TCRB transcripts. It was found that naive, central memory and regulatory T cell samples averaged about 4 million reads. The data were produced by immunoSEQ multiplex PCR, yet TCRdb's version contains in-frame clones alone and is incomplete. The data show tens of thousands of clones, with over 50% seen just once and about 2.2% held by the top ten. This clone was seen a single time. As yet, its antigen is unknown. V dropped 1 base and J dropped 7 bases, with 6 bases sitting between them. The CDR3 has 13 amino acids. CDR1 and CDR2 (germline): SGDLS, YYNGEE.

The receptor was derived from a woman aged 18 to 35 in good health. V is TRBV9 and J is TRBJ1-6; D gene uncertain. The sequenced sample was Tregs from blood. The CDR3 loop reads CASSVSINSPLHF. Written as DNA, the CDR3 is TGTGCCAGCAGCGTATCCATCAATTCACCCCTCCACTTT.